What follows are 29 T cell receptor beta chains derived from one specimen sequenced in a study of CD8+ T cells in alopecia areata. Reverse transcription of extracted RNA yielded cDNA, which provided the sequencing template. Sequenced by immunoSEQ multiplex PCR; TCRdb stores in-frame clones only, minus some. The table records 110,000 or so clones, about 60% of them present only once. The specimen was CD4+ T cells sorted from blood. These receptor sequences come from a human donor in good health.

V is TRBV20-1 and J is TRBJ2-5; D is unresolved. CDR1 is DFQATT, CDR2 SNEGSKA, per germline (reference sequence). CDR3 size: 11 residues. The germline V and J ends were trimmed by 0 bases and 5 bases, with 4 bases remaining between them. The CDR3 sequence: CSARDRETQYF. The CDR3 nucleotides read TGCAGTGCTAGAGATCGGGAGACCCAGTACTTC.

The chain employs TRBV29-1 and TRBJ2-2, with D possibly matching TRBD1 (5 bases). The ends were cut back, 7 bases at V and 2 bases at J, with 20 bases in the middle. This CDR3 has 16 residues. In germline, CDR1 is SQVTM, CDR2 ANQGSEA. The CDR3 DNA is TGCAGCGCCCTTTTACCGGACACCTTCAACACCGGGGAGCTGTTTTTT. The encoded protein is CSALLPDTFNTGELFF.

The gene calls are TRBV29-1 and TRBJ2-5, with a possible D match to TRBD1 (5 bases). V lost 5 bases and J lost 4, with 14 bases in between. The CDR3 runs to 13 residues. Germline CDR1 SQVTM, CDR2 ANQGSEA. In DNA, the CDR3 is TGCAGCGTTCTGGCAGACAGTTCAGAGACCCAGTACTTC. It is translated as CSVLADSSETQYF.

This clone was observed a handful of times. This chain uses TRBV6-5 with TRBJ2-7; 10 nucleotides match TRBD2. V was clipped by 6 bases and J by 7 bases; unmatched bases: 12. Looked up from germline, CDR1 is MNHEY and CDR2 is SVGAGI. CDR3 size: 15 residues. Here the CDR3 reads CASSQLAGGPGEQYF. In DNA, the CDR3 is TGTGCCAGCAGCCAATTAGCGGGGGGCCCGGGGGAGCAGTACTTC.

The rearrangement joins TRBV10-3 to TRBJ1-1, with a weak D call TRBD1 (6 bases). Trimming took off 0 bases at V and 2 bases at J, with 13 bases between the two ends. CDR1 is ENHRY and CDR2 is SYGVKD in the germline V gene. CDR3 length: 16 amino acids. The CDR3: CAISESLQGVNTEAFF. The CDR3 DNA follows: TGTGCCATCAGTGAGTCCTTACAGGGAGTAAACACTGAAGCTTTCTTT.

This sequence joins TRBV7-3 and TRBJ2-1; 7 nucleotides align to TRBD1. The CDR3 contains 14 residues. CDR1 and CDR2 (germline): SGHTA, FQGTGA. Unmatched junction bases numbered 7, after V lost 5 bases and J lost 6 bases. DNA of the CDR3: TGTGCCAGCAGCCCCGACAGGGAAATCAATGAGCAGTTCTTC. This translates into CASSPDREINEQFF.

The genes are TRBV6-1 and TRBJ1-1; D ambiguous. V was cut by 2 bases and J by 3 bases, with 10 bases left in between. Germline assignment: CDR1 MNHNS and CDR2 SASEGT. The CDR3 contains 14 residues. DNA for the CDR3: TGTGCCAGCAGTGAACGTGGTGGGGACACTGAAGCTTTCTTT. Translating it yields CASSERGGDTEAFF.

This chain uses TRBV29-1 with TRBJ2-2; D possibly corresponds to TRBD1 (5 bases). Germline CDR1 is SQVTM and CDR2 is ANQGSEA. The CDR3 is 15 residues long. The ends were cut back, 6 bases at V and 0 bases at J, with 14 bases in the middle. The CDR3 DNA is TGCAGCGTGGTTATGACAGATGCGAACACCGGGGAGCTGTTTTTT. It translates to CSVVMTDANTGELFF.

This clone was detected only a few times. The chain carries TRBV5-1 and TRBJ2-7; D is perhaps TRBD1 or TRBD2 (5 bases each). The CDR3 has 15 amino acids. Trimming removed 6 bases at V and 6 bases at J, with 22 bases between. Germline V gene data show CDR1 as SGHRS and CDR2 as YFSETQ. CDR3 region: CASTPTGTAELEQYF. In DNA, the CDR3 is TGCGCCAGCACTCCGACCGGGACCGCAGAGCTCGAGCAGTACTTC.

Only a few counts were recorded for this clone. The gene calls are TRBV29-1 and TRBJ2-3, with D possibly being TRBD2 (6 bases). CDR1 SQVTM and CDR2 ANQGSEA come from the germline V gene. Trimming removed 4 bases from V and 4 bases from J, with 9 bases in between. This CDR3 has 12 residues. CDR3 bases: TGCAGCGTTGCGGAGGGGCCAGATACGCAGTATTTT. Encoded protein: CSVAEGPDTQYF.

The chain has TRBV7-2 and TRBJ2-5, with 7 bases identical to TRBD1. Looked up from germline, CDR1 is SGHTA and CDR2 is FQGNSA. There are 15 residues in the CDR3. Trimming removed 5 bases from V and 5 bases from J; junction bases left unmatched: 11. The CDR3 bases are TGTGCCAGCAGCCAATCCGTGAGGGGGCTGGAGACCCAGTACTTC. It translates to CASSQSVRGLETQYF.

CDR3 in amino acids: CASSSQGYTEAFF. The CDR3 DNA is TGTGCCAGCAGTTCGCAGGGTTACACTGAAGCTTTCTTT. The rearrangement links TRBV7-9 to TRBJ1-1, with D possibly TRBD1 on 5 matching bases. Germline CDR1 SEHNR, CDR2 FQNEAQ (reference sequence). The CDR3 consists of 13 residues. V was trimmed by 6 bases and J by 3 bases, leaving 11 bases between them.

The chain employs TRBV6-6 and TRBJ1-1; TRBD1 matches at 7 bases. The V gene's germline CDR1 is MNHNY and CDR2 SVGAGI (reference sequence). The V and J ends lost 0 bases and 11 bases, in that order; junction bases with no gene match: 6. The CDR3 is 13 amino acids. CDR3 protein: CASSYSGQESAFF. The CDR3 nucleotides are TGTGCCAGCAGTTACTCCGGACAGGAATCGGCTTTCTTT.

This clone has just a few counts. CDR3 region: CASSLRGVRTDTQYF. The DNA for the CDR3 is TGCGCCAGCAGCCTTAGGGGGGTTCGCACAGATACGCAGTATTTT. V is TRBV4-1 and J is TRBJ2-3; D is possibly TRBD1 or TRBD2 (6 bases each). Trimming left V 4 bases short and J 1 base short, with 12 bases between. CDR3 length equals 15 residues. Germline V gives CDR1 MGHRA, CDR2 YSYEKL.

This chain links TRBV6-4 with TRBJ2-5; TRBD1 might be the D (6 bases). CDR1 and CDR2 from the germline V gene are MRHNA and SNTAGT. This CDR3 has 15 amino acids. Trimming removed 1 base from V and 5 bases from J, with 14 bases in between. Written as DNA, the CDR3 is TGTGCCAGCAGTGACTGCAGGGGCAAACGGGAGACCCAGTACTTC. Encoded protein: CASSDCRGKRETQYF.

This clone has only one observation. The rearrangement uses TRBV5-1 and TRBJ2-5; D remains ambiguous. The germline V gene has CDR1 SGHRS and CDR2 YFSETQ. The CDR3 extends over 14 amino acids. Trimming took 2 bases from V and 5 from J, leaving 13 bases between them. CDR3 amino acids: CASSLSVSVETQYF. As DNA, the CDR3 is TGCGCCAGCAGCTTATCAGTATCAGTGGAGACCCAGTACTTC. Filled out from reference TRBV5-1 and TRBJ2-5, the complete variable domain reads KAGVTQTPRYLIKTRGQQVTLSCSPISGHRSVSWYQQTPGQGLQFLFEYFSETQRNKGNFPGRFSGRQFSNSRSEMNVSTLELGDSALYLCASSLSVSVETQYFGPGTRLLVL.

CDR3 in DNA: TGTGCCAGCAGCCCAGGGGGATTCACTGGCTACACCTTC. Its translation is CASSPGGFTGYTF. The chain employs TRBV7-9 and TRBJ1-2; TRBD1 matches at 7 bases. Germline-derived CDR1 and CDR2 are SEHNR and FQNEAQ (reference sequence). The CDR3 consists of 13 residues. Trimming removed 5 bases from V and 7 bases from J; junction bases left unmatched: 7.

This chain uses TRBV5-1 with TRBJ2-2, with D unclear. Trimming left V 4 bases short and J 1 base short, with 8 bases between. This CDR3 has 14 residues. Per the germline V gene, CDR1 is SGHRS and CDR2 is YFSETQ. CDR3 nucleotide sequence: TGCGCCAGCAGCGCTGACTTGAACACCGGGGAGCTGTTTTTT. It specifies CASSADLNTGELFF.

V usage is TRBV29-1 and J usage is TRBJ2-7, with 7 bases matching TRBD2. Unmatched junction bases numbered 4, after V lost 4 bases and J lost 1 base. Per germline, CDR1 SQVTM and CDR2 ANQGSEA. CDR3 size: 13 residues. In DNA, the CDR3 is TGCAGCGTTGGGGAGGGGTCGTCCTACGAGCAGTACTTC. Translated: CSVGEGSSYEQYF.

The chain carries TRBV15 and TRBJ2-1, with 9 bases identical to TRBD2. The V gene's germline CDR1 is LNHNV and CDR2 YYDKDF (reference sequence). Unmatched junction bases numbered 8, after V lost 5 bases and J lost 9 bases. The CDR3 runs 14 residues. The CDR3 spells CATSEGLAFTEQFF. As DNA, the CDR3 is TGTGCCACCAGCGAAGGACTAGCGTTCACTGAGCAGTTCTTC.

This clone occurred a few times. The CDR3 DNA follows: TGTGCCAGCAGCCTCATGTTGTCCGGCGGCTACACCTTC. It codes for CASSLMLSGGYTF. V usage is TRBV7-9 and J usage is TRBJ1-2; D not resolved. The germline V and J ends were trimmed by 5 bases and 8 bases, with 15 bases remaining between them. The CDR3 has 13 residues. CDR1 and CDR2 from the germline V gene are SEHNR and FQNEAQ (reference sequence).

The V and J genes are TRBV25-1 and TRBJ1-2; 7 bases fit TRBD1. The junction had 10 bases not matched to a gene; V was cut back by 4 bases and J by 8 bases. The germline gives CDR1 MGHDK, CDR2 SYGVNS. There are 14 residues in the CDR3. CDR3 in amino acids: CASSALRQGGGYTF. DNA for the CDR3: TGTGCCAGCAGTGCACTTAGACAGGGCGGCGGCTACACCTTC.

This clone was observed a handful of times. The V call is TRBV30, the J call TRBJ2-3, with D possibly being TRBD2 (6 bases). V dropped 4 bases and J dropped 2 bases, with 16 bases sitting between them. This CDR3 contains 15 residues. CDR1 and CDR2 (germline): GTSNPN, SVGIG (reference sequence). The DNA of the CDR3 is TGTGCCTGGACACGACTAGTTCAGCCCACAGATACGCAGTATTTT. It yields the protein CAWTRLVQPTDTQYF.

The V call is TRBV29-1, the J call TRBJ1-2; D is unresolved. The CDR3 consists of 12 residues. Germline V gene data show CDR1 as SQVTM and CDR2 as ANQGSEA. V dropped 5 bases and J dropped 4 bases, with 11 bases sitting between them. The CDR3 DNA follows: TGCAGCGTTCTAAGGGCAGGCTATGGCTACACCTTC. Encoded protein: CSVLRAGYGYTF.

The chain couples TRBV29-1 to TRBJ1-1; D is undetermined. CDR1 is SQVTM, CDR2 ANQGSEA, per germline. V was cut by 5 bases and J by 4 bases, with 11 bases left in between. CDR3 length: 12 amino acids. The CDR3 DNA reads as TGCAGCGTTTCGACTGCGATCACTGAAGCTTTCTTT. It codes for CSVSTAITEAFF. The variable domain in full, completed from reference TRBV29-1 and TRBJ1-1, reads SAVISQKPSRDICQRGTSLTIQCQVDSQVTMMFWYRQQPGQSLTLIATANQGSEATYESGFVIDKFPISRPNLTFSTLTVSNMSPEDSSIYLCSVSTAITEAFFGQGTRLTVV.

The V call is TRBV4-2, the J call TRBJ2-3; TRBD1 matches at 10 bases. Germline trimming cut 4 bases from V and 3 bases from J; bases unmatched to any gene: 1. Germline V gives CDR1 LGHNA, CDR2 YNFKEQ. The CDR3 runs to 14 residues. CDR3 nucleotide sequence: TGTGCCAGCAGCCCGGACAGGGGGACAGATACGCAGTATTTT. This translates into CASSPDRGTDTQYF.

The chain couples TRBV29-1 to TRBJ1-5; unclear D gene. The CDR3 is 14 residues long. Germline CDR1 reads SQVTM; CDR2 reads ANQGSEA. V was trimmed by 3 bases and J by 7 bases, leaving 16 bases between them. In DNA form, the CDR3 reads TGCAGCGTTGAGAGTTCTGGGCCCCGACAGCCCCAGCATTTT. It translates to CSVESSGPRQPQHF.

The gene calls are TRBV29-1 and TRBJ2-6, with 9 bases identical to TRBD1. The CDR3 sequence is 15 residues long. CDR1 is SQVTM and CDR2 is ANQGSEA in the germline V gene. The V and J ends lost 5 bases and 3 bases, in that order; junction bases with no gene match: 5. The CDR3 sequence: CSVTQGAGGANVLTF. CDR3 in DNA: TGCAGCGTTACACAGGGGGCAGGTGGGGCCAACGTCCTGACTTTC.

This chain's CDR3 is CASSPRDSYTNYGYTF. The CDR3 DNA sequence: TGTGCCAGCTCACCCCGGGACAGCTATACGAACTATGGCTACACCTTC. The chain couples TRBV18 to TRBJ1-2; 7 nucleotides line up with TRBD1. V was clipped by 3 bases and J by 2 bases; unmatched bases: 9. This CDR3 is 16 amino acids long. Germline assignment: CDR1 KGHSH and CDR2 LQKENI.